This record concerns one TCR beta chain sequence. This entry comes from a study of blood T cell repertoires in COVID-19. The V segment lost 4 bases and the J segment 4 bases; nucleotides outside the gene matches: 4. Germline V gene sequence: CDR1 SGHRS, CDR2 YFSETQ. CDR3 length equals 14 residues. Produced via immunoSEQ multiplex PCR; TCRdb's table is partial and in-frame only. The repertoire holds tens of thousands of clones, with about nine tenths as singletons. The source of this sequence is a man in his 60s with COVID-19, enrolled during active disease. The sample comprised peripheral blood. J is TRBJ2-5 and V is TRBV5-1; 10 nucleotides agree with TRBD1. CDR3 sequence (DNA): TGCGCCAGCAGCCCAAGGACAGGGGGAGAGACCCAGTACTTC. This gives the protein CASSPRTGGETQYF.